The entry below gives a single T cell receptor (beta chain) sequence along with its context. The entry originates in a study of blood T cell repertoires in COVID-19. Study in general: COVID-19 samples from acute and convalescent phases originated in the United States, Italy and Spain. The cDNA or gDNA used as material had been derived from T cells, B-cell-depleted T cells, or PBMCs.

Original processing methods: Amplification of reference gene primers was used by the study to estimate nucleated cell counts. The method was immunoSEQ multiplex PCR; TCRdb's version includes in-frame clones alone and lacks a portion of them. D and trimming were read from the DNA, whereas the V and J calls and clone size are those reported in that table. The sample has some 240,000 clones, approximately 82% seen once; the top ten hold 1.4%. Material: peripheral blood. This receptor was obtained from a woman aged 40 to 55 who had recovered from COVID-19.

CDR3 sequence reads: CASTGQELNTEAFF. The DNA for the CDR3 is TGTGCCAGCACCGGACAGGAATTGAACACTGAAGCTTTCTTT. The rearrangement joins TRBV25-1 to TRBJ1-1, with 7 bases identical to TRBD1. This CDR3 comprises 14 residues. In germline, CDR1 is MGHDK, CDR2 SYGVNS. Trimming took 7 bases from V and 0 from J; bases not matched to a gene: 5.